This T cell receptor (beta chain) stems from a study of early T cells in non-severe SARS-CoV-2 infection. About the study: Chains from this unsorted whole-blood bulk RNA could not be paired.

TCRdb ran MiXCR on the 5' RACE reads and lists one entry per CDR3 protein. The sample consists of approximately 79,000 distinct CDR3 sequences, 9.5% to 15% of them appearing once. The CDR3 contains 12 residues. V lost 2 bases to trimming and J lost 4 bases; unmatched junction nucleotides: 2. In germline, CDR1 is SQVTM, CDR2 ANQGSEA. The TCR was taken from an adult who was a healthcare worker with PCR-confirmed SARS-CoV-2 infection or an uninfected control (not recorded which). The V and J genes are TRBV29-1 and TRBJ2-7; 7 nucleotides align to TRBD2. What was sequenced was whole blood. CDR3 DNA: TGCAGCGTTGAATCCGGGGGGTACGAGCAGTACTTC. It is translated as CSVESGGYEQYF.